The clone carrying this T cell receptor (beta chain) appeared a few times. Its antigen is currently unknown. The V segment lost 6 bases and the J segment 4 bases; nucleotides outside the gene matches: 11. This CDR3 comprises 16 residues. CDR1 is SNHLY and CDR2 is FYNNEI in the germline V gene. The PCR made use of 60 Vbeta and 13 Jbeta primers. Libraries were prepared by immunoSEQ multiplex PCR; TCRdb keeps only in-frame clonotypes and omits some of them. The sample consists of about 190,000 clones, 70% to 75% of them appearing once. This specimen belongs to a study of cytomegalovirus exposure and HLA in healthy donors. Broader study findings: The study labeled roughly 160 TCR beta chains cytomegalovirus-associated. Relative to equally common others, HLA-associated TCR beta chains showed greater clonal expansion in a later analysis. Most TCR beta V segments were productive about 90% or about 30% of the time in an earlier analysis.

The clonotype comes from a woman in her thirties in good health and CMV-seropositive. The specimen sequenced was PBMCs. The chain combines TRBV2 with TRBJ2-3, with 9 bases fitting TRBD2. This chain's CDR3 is CASRGGSGSLADTQYF. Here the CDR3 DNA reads TGTGCCAGCAGGGGGGGTAGCGGGAGTTTGGCAGATACGCAGTATTTT. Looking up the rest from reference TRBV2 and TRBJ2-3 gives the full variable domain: EPEVTQTPSHQVTQMGQEVILRCVPISNHLYFYWYRQILGQKVEFLVSFYNNEISEKSEIFDDQFSVERPDGSNFTLKIRSTKLEDSAMYFCASRGGSGSLADTQYFGPGTRLTVL.